The 17 T cell receptor beta chains in this list originate from one sample, sequenced in a study of shared clonotypes between healthy human individuals (dated by TCRdb to 2019 to 2021). Library construction relied on the immunoSEQ multiplex PCR assay. In its TCRdb copy, this immuneACCESS table keeps in-frame sequences only and misses some clones. Where compared with another copy, unresolved V genes explain less than half of these, and the others have no known cause. The sample table holds about 700,000 clones, of which about 90% were seen once. The ten largest clones capture about 24% of the sample. CD8 naive samples consisted of CD45RO-negative cells that were positively selected for CCR7, yielding a CD45RA+CCR7+ population without TemRA cells. Sequencing input: naive CD8+ T cells sorted from blood. Reading the label with the study, this specimen's cell subset or site is: CD45RA+CCR7+. The receptors originated from a man aged 30-40 years in good health.

The rearrangement uses TRBV5-1 and TRBJ2-7; D unresolved. Germline V CDR1 and CDR2: SGHRS, YFSETQ. The CDR3 has 13 residues. Between the trimmed V and J ends, which lost 1 base and 6 bases, there was a span of 11 bases. CDR3 loop: CASSLSFSREQYF. DNA for the CDR3: TGCGCCAGCAGCTTGTCTTTTTCGCGCGAGCAGTACTTC.

J is TRBJ2-7 and V is TRBV25-1; TRBD2 aligns across 12 bases. CDR3 length: 17 amino acids. With V trimmed by 1 base and J by 2 bases, 6 bases remained unmatched. The V gene's germline CDR1 is MGHDK and CDR2 SYGVNS. In nucleotides, the CDR3 is TGTGCCAGCAGTGAATCCAGACTAGCGGGAGTCCCCTACGAGCAGTACTTC. Translating gives CASSESRLAGVPYEQYF.

V is TRBV10-3 and J is TRBJ2-1; D is unclear. Trimming took off 8 bases at V and 8 bases at J, with 13 bases between the two ends. The CDR3 has 12 amino acids. CDR1 and CDR2 from the germline V gene are ENHRY and SYGVKD. CDR3 loop: CAIDLPGDEQFF. The CDR3, as DNA: TGTGCCATCGATCTTCCGGGCGATGAGCAGTTCTTC.

This chain joins TRBV28 and TRBJ1-2; TRBD1 might be the D (6 bases). Trimming cost V 6 bases and J 8 bases, with 22 bases left between them. Germline V gene sequence: CDR1 MDHEN, CDR2 SYDVKM. This CDR3 spans 15 amino acids. For the CDR3, the DNA is TGTGCCAGCAGGGAAGGGGGGATGGTAACTGGAGGCTACACCTTC. Its protein product is CASREGGMVTGGYTF.

The chain uses TRBV7-9 and TRBJ1-4, with a possible D match to TRBD1 (6 bases). Germline V gives CDR1 SEHNR, CDR2 FQNEAQ (reference sequence). V was pared by 5 bases and J by 8 bases, with 18 bases between. The CDR3 loop spans 15 amino acids. The CDR3 bases are TGTGCCAGCAGCCCAACCGACAGGTTACGGGAAAAACTGTTTTTT. Translated, it gives CASSPTDRLREKLFF.

The gene calls are TRBV4-1 and TRBJ1-1, with D tentatively TRBD1 (5 bases). The CDR3 contains 13 residues. Trimming cost V 1 base and J 7 bases, with 10 bases left between them. Looked up from germline, CDR1 is MGHRA and CDR2 is YSYEKL. The CDR3 DNA follows: TGCGCCAGCAGCCAAGGACAGTCTTATGAAGCTTTCTTT. Encoded protein: CASSQGQSYEAFF.

V is TRBV14 and J is TRBJ2-3; 10 positions match TRBD2. The V gene's germline CDR1 is SGHDN and CDR2 FVKESK. Germline trimming cut 4 bases from V and 2 bases from J; bases unmatched to any gene: 9. This CDR3 region has 17 residues. CDR3 loop: CASSPGLAETYTDTQYF. CDR3 nucleotide sequence: TGTGCCAGCAGCCCCGGACTAGCGGAAACCTACACAGATACGCAGTATTTT.

The chain carries TRBV2 and TRBJ2-7; no clear D. Germline V gene lookup returns CDR1 SNHLY and CDR2 FYNNEI. Trimming stripped 11 bases from V and 5 bases from J, with 19 bases between. CDR3 length: 13 amino acids. This CDR3 reads CAGRYFGFHEQYF. The CDR3 nucleotides read TGTGCCGGAAGGTATTTTGGGTTCCACGAGCAGTACTTC.

The chain combines TRBV7-9 with TRBJ2-7; a weak D match, TRBD1 (7 bases). The V and J ends lost 4 bases and 6 bases respectively, with 19 bases between them. The CDR3 has 15 residues. From germline, CDR1 is SEHNR and CDR2 FQNEAQ (reference sequence). The CDR3 loop is CASSSDRLIGGEQYF. The CDR3 coding sequence is TGTGCCAGCAGCTCGGACAGGCTGATCGGGGGCGAGCAGTACTTC.

This clone was detected only a few times. The chain links TRBV27 to TRBJ2-6; D uncertain. Germline loops: CDR1 MNHEY, CDR2 SMNVEV (reference sequence). V was clipped by 8 bases and J by 3 bases, with 8 bases between them. This CDR3 region has 13 residues. The CDR3 region has the DNA TGTGCCAGCTCCCCTTATGGGGCCAACGTCCTGACTTTC. Translated: CASSPYGANVLTF.

V and J are TRBV5-1 and TRBJ2-7; D not certain. This CDR3 spans 13 amino acids. CDR1 is SGHRS, CDR2 YFSETQ, per germline. V was shortened by 4 bases and J by 3 bases, with 11 bases between the two germline ends. The DNA of the CDR3 is TGCGCCAGCAGCCCCCACGGCAACTACGAGCAGTACTTC. Translation gives CASSPHGNYEQYF.

The CDR3 DNA is TGTGCCAGCAGCTCGTCCCTAGCGTTTATAAGTGGGAATGAGCAGTTCTTC. Residues: CASSSSLAFISGNEQFF. This chain links TRBV7-6 with TRBJ2-1; a possible D gene is TRBD2 (6 bases). From germline, CDR1 is SGHVS and CDR2 FNYEAQ. The CDR3 covers 17 residues. Trimming pared 4 bases from V and 7 bases from J, leaving 23 bases between.

The chain has TRBV2 and TRBJ2-7; D may be TRBD1 or TRBD2 (5 bases each). This CDR3 spans 13 amino acids. Germline CDR1 SNHLY, CDR2 FYNNEI. V was trimmed by 7 bases and J by 2 bases, leaving 12 bases between them. The CDR3 region has the DNA TGTGCCAGCATTGGGGGTGGCACCTACGAGCAGTACTTC. Encoded protein: CASIGGGTYEQYF.

The rearrangement uses TRBV5-1 and TRBJ2-5; 7 bases line up with TRBD1. Trimming cost V 4 bases and J 4 bases; bases outside gene matches: 16. CDR1 is SGHRS and CDR2 is YFSETQ in the germline V gene. The CDR3 has 17 amino acids. For the CDR3, the DNA is TGCGCCAGCAGCAGACCGGATGACAGGGAATCAGGAGAGACCCAGTACTTC. Translated: CASSRPDDRESGETQYF.

The chain is built from TRBV7-9 and TRBJ2-7, with TRBD2 matching 7 bases. CDR1 is SEHNR and CDR2 is FQNEAQ in the germline V gene (reference sequence). This CDR3 is 19 amino acids long. V lost 5 bases and J lost 1; bases outside the gene matches: 20. CDR3 DNA sequence: TGTGCCAGCAGCACGGGGAGGACTAGTTCTTTTTCTACGTCCTACGAGCAGTACTTC. This gives the protein CASSTGRTSSFSTSYEQYF.

The chain is built from TRBV12-2 and TRBJ2-3; TRBD2 is the table's D call, not checked against the DNA. TRBV12-2 is a documented pseudogene. CDR3 length: 20 amino acids. The CDR3 loop reads CASRNSGTSGISRVTDTQYF. For the CDR3, the DNA is TGTGCAAGTCGAAATTCCGGGACTAGCGGGATAAGTCGGGTTACAGATACGCAGTATTTT.

In this sample, this clone turned up once. The chain recombines TRBV7-2 with TRBJ2-7; D is perhaps TRBD1 (6 bases). Trimming cost V 3 bases and J 2 bases, with 11 bases left between them. Germline V gives CDR1 SGHTA, CDR2 FQGNSA. This CDR3 has 14 amino acids. In nucleotides, the CDR3 is TGTGCCAGCAGCTTCGCGGACAGTCCCTACGAGCAGTACTTC. Translation: CASSFADSPYEQYF.